This TCR beta chain emerged from a study of blood T cell repertoires in COVID-19. Study-level information: Some COVID-19 samples were acute and others convalescent; all came from the United States, Italy and Spain. The analysed material was cDNA or gDNA that came from T cells, B-cell-depleted T cells, or PBMCs.

As processed by the authors: Estimated nucleated cell counts came from reference gene primer amplification. Generated by immunoSEQ multiplex PCR, the TCRdb table keeps only in-frame clones and is missing some. V, J and clone size are those of that table, while D and trimming were read from the DNA. Of some 490,000 clones in the sample, roughly 85% were seen once. Germline V gene data show CDR1 as SGHVS and CDR2 as FNYEAQ. V shed 2 bases, J shed 6 bases, and the junction held 14 bases outside the gene matches. The CDR3 runs to 18 residues. The source material was peripheral blood. This rearrangement joins TRBV7-6 to TRBJ2-1; TRBD2 agrees at 9 bases. The clonotype was recovered from a human donor in a cohort sampled during active COVID-19. CDR3 nucleotides: TGTGCCAGCAGCTTATTTCTAGCGGGACCTGGGGGTAGCAATGAGCAGTTCTTC. Translation gives CASSLFLAGPGGSNEQFF.